The rows below give T cell receptor beta chains drawn from one sample of a study of radiotherapy plus CTLA-4 blockade in lung cancer. TCRdb keeps only in-frame clones here, not all; method: immunoSEQ multiplex PCR. Of about 28,000 clones in the sample, 60% to 80% were seen once. Source: peripheral blood, taken from a patient treated with radiotherapy plus ipilimumab. These receptor sequences come from a human donor with non-small cell lung cancer who had stable disease on radiotherapy plus ipilimumab. The CDR3 runs from the conserved cysteine through the conserved F or W. D genes are given only for firm matches. Clone size appears in some rows only: once, few, many, or a class for an expanded clone.

CDR3 DNA: TGTGCCAGCAGCTTAGCAATCGGGTCCGGGGAGCTGTTTTTT
CDR3 protein: CASSLAIGSGELFF
V gene: TRBV7-9
D gene: NA
J gene: TRBJ2-2
clone size: NA

CDR3 DNA: TGTGCCAGCGAAGCCCCCAGGGAGGGTCTTGAAAAACTGTTTTTT
CDR3 protein: CASEAPREGLEKLFF
V gene: TRBV19
D gene: NA
J gene: TRBJ1-4
clone size: NA

CDR3 DNA: TGTGCCAGCAGCTTATTTTCCGGGGGACAGGGAAAGGGAGGCTACACCTTC
CDR3 protein: CASSLFSGGQGKGGYTF
V gene: TRBV7-9
D gene: TRBD1
J gene: TRBJ1-2
clone size: NA

CDR3 DNA: TGTGCCAGTAGGGCGACGGGGAGCACAGATACGCAGTATTTT
CDR3 protein: CASRATGSTDTQYF
V gene: TRBV19
D gene: NA
J gene: TRBJ2-3
clone size: NA

CDR3 DNA: TGTGCCAGCAGCTTAGAAGGCGGGGGGGCCTACGAGCAGTACTTC
CDR3 protein: CASSLEGGGAYEQYF
V gene: TRBV7-2
D gene: TRBD2
J gene: TRBJ2-7
clone size: NA

CDR3 DNA: TGTGCCAGCAGGACAGTGAACACTGAAGCTTTCTTT
CDR3 protein: CASRTVNTEAFF
V gene: TRBV6-5
D gene: NA
J gene: TRBJ1-1
clone size: NA

CDR3 DNA: TGTGCCAGCAGTGGGGGGGGACAGGGCAACTATGGCTACACCTTC
CDR3 protein: CASSGGGQGNYGYTF
V gene: TRBV28
D gene: TRBD1
J gene: TRBJ1-2
clone size: NA

CDR3 DNA: TGCGCCAGCAGCCAAGTGGGGGGACTAGGAAGAGATACGCAGTATTTT
CDR3 protein: CASSQVGGLGRDTQYF
V gene: TRBV4-1
D gene: TRBD2
J gene: TRBJ2-3
clone size: NA

CDR3 DNA: TGTGCCAGCAGCTTATCAGGCGAGCAGTTCTTC
CDR3 protein: CASSLSGEQFF
V gene: TRBV7-9
D gene: NA
J gene: TRBJ2-1
clone size: once

CDR3 DNA: TGTGCCAGCAGTCCCTATGGCAGGTCCTACAATGAGCAGTTCTTC
CDR3 protein: CASSPYGRSYNEQFF
V gene: TRBV6-1
D gene: NA
J gene: TRBJ2-1
clone size: NA

CDR3 DNA: TGTGCCAGCAGCTCCGGGACAGTTACAGATTCACCCCTCCACTTT
CDR3 protein: CASSSGTVTDSPLHF
V gene: TRBV7-9
D gene: TRBD1
J gene: TRBJ1-6
clone size: NA

CDR3 DNA: TGTGCCAGCAGTGACCCCCGAGCTGGAAACACCATATATTTT
CDR3 protein: CASSDPRAGNTIYF
V gene: TRBV2
D gene: NA
J gene: TRBJ1-3
clone size: once

CDR3 DNA: TGTGCCATCAGCCCGTCGGGAAGGGACAGGTTACAAGAGACCCAGTACTTC
CDR3 protein: CAISPSGRDRLQETQYF
V gene: TRBV10-3
D gene: TRBD1
J gene: TRBJ2-5
clone size: NA